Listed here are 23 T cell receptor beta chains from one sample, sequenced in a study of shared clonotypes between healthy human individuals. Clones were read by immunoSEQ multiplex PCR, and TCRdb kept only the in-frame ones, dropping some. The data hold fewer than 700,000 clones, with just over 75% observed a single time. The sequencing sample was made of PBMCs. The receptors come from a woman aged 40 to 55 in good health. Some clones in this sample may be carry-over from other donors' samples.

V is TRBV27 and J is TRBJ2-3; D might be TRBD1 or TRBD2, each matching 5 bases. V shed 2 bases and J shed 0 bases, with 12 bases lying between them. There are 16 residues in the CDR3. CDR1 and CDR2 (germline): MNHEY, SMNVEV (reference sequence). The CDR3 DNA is TGTGCCAGCAGTTTAGAGGGGCCGGGAAGCACAGATACGCAGTATTTT. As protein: CASSLEGPGSTDTQYF.

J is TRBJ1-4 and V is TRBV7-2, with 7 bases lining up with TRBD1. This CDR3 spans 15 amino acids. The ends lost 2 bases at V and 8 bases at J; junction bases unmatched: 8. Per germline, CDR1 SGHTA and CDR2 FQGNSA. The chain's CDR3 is CASSLQAGGGEKLFF. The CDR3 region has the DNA TGTGCCAGCAGCTTACAGGCAGGGGGAGGGGAAAAACTGTTTTTT.

The CDR3: CASSPRRANTGELFF. The CDR3 DNA follows: TGTGCCAGCAGTCCCAGACGCGCGAACACCGGGGAGCTGTTTTTT. The chain links TRBV27 to TRBJ2-2, with D hard to call. Trimming removed 5 bases at V and 0 bases at J, with 10 bases between. From germline, CDR1 is MNHEY and CDR2 SMNVEV (reference sequence). The CDR3 extends over 15 amino acids.

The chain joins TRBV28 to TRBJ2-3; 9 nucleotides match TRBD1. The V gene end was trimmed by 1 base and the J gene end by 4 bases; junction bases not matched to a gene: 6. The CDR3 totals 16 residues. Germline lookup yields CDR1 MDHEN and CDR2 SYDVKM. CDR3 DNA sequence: TGTGCCAGCAGTTTATCGCTGGGACAGGGACCAGATACGCAGTATTTT. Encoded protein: CASSLSLGQGPDTQYF.

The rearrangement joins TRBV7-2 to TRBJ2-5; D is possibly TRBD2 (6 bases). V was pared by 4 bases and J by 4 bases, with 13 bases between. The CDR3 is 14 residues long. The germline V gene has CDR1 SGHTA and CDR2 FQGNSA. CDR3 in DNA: TGTGCCAGCAGCTCGGGAGAGGTTCCAGAGACCCAGTACTTC. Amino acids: CASSSGEVPETQYF.

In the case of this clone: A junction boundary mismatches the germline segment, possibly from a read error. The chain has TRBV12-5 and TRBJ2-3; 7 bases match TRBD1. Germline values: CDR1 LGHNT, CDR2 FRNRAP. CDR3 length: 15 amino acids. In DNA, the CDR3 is TGTGCTGGTGGTTTGGGACAGACGAGCACAGATACGCAGTATTTT. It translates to CAGGLGQTSTDTQYF. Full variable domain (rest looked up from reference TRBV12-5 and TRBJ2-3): DARVTQTPRHKVTEMGQEVTMRCQPILGHNTVFWYRQTMMQGLELLAYFRNRAPLDDSGMPKDRFSAEMPDATLATLKIQPSEPRDSAVYFCAGGLGQTSTDTQYFGPGTRLTVL.

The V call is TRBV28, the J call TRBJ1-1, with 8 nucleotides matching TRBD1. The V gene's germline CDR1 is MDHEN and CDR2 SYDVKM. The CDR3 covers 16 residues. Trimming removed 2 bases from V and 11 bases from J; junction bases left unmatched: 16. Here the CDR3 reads CASSLVMGQAPLGAFF. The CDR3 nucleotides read TGTGCCAGCAGTTTAGTGATGGGACAGGCCCCTCTGGGGGCTTTCTTT.

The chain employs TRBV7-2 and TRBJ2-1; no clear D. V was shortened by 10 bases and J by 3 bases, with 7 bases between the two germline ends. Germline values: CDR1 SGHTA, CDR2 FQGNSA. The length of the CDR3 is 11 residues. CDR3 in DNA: TGTGCCACCCAGGTCTACAATGAGCAGTTCTTC. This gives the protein CATQVYNEQFF.

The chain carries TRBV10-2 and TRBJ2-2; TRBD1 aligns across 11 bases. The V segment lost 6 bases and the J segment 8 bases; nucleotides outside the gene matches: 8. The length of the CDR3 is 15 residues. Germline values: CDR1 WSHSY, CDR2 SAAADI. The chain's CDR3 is CASSTGTGGSGELFF. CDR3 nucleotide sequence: TGCGCCAGCAGCACCGGGACAGGGGGTTCGGGGGAGCTGTTTTTT.

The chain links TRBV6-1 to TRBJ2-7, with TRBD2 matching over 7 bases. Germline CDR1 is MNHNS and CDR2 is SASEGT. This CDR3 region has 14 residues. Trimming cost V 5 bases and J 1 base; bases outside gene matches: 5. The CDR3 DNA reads TGTGCCAGCAGTCCCGAGCGGGAATCCTACGAGCAGTACTTC. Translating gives CASSPERESYEQYF.

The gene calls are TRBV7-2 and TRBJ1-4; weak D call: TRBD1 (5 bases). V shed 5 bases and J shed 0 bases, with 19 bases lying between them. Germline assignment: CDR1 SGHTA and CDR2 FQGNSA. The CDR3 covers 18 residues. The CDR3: CASSPRPGDLTTNEKLFF. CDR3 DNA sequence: TGTGCCAGCAGCCCCCGGCCTGGGGACCTTACAACTAATGAAAAACTGTTTTTT.

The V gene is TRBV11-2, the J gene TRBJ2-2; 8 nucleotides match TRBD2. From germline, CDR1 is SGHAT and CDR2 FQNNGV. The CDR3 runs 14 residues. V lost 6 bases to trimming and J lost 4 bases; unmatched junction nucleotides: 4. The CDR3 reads CASRPSGSTGELFF. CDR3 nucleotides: TGTGCCAGCAGGCCCAGCGGGAGCACCGGGGAGCTGTTTTTT.

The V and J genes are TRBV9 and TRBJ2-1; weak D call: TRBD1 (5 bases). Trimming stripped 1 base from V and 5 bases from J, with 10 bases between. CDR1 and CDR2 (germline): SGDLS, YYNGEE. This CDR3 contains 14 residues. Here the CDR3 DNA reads TGTGCCAGCAGCGTATCAGGGTCGGACAATGAGCAGTTCTTC. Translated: CASSVSGSDNEQFF.

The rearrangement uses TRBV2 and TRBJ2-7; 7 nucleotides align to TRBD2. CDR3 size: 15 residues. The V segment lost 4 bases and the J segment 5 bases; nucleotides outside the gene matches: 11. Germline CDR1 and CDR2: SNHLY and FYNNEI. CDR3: CASSVPMAGDNEQYF. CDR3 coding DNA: TGTGCCAGCAGTGTCCCCATGGCGGGAGACAACGAGCAGTACTTC.

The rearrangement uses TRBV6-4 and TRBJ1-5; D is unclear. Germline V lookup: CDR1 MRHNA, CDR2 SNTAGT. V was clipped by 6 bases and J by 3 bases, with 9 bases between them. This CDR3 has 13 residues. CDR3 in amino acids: CASRSRPNQPQHF. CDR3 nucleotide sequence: TGTGCCAGCAGAAGCAGACCCAATCAGCCCCAGCATTTT.

The CDR3 region has the DNA TGTGCCAGCAGCTTAGGGGGGGACGGCAACACTGAAGCTTTCTTT. This translates into CASSLGGDGNTEAFF. This sequence joins TRBV7-9 and TRBJ1-1; possible D gene TRBD1, 5 bases. Trimming stripped 1 base from V and 2 bases from J, with 11 bases between. The CDR3 runs 15 residues. Germline values: CDR1 SEHNR, CDR2 FQNEAQ (reference sequence).

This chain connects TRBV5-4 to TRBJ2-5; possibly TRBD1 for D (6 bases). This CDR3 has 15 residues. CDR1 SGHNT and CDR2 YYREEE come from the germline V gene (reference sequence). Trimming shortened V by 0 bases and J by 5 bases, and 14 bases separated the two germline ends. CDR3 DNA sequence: TGTGCCAGCAGCTTGGCCGGGTTAAGGGGGGAGACCCAGTACTTC. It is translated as CASSLAGLRGETQYF.

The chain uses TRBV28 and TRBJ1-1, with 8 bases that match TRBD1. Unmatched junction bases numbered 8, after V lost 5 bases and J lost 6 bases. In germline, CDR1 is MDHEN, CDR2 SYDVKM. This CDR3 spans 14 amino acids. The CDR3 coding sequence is TGTGCCAGCAGTCACACCGACAGGGGTCCTGAAGCTTTCTTT. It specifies CASSHTDRGPEAFF. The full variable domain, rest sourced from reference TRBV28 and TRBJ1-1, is DVKVTQSSRYLVKRTGEKVFLECVQDMDHENMFWYRQDPGLGLRLIYFSYDVKMKEKGDIPEGYSVSREKKERFSLILESASTNQTSMYLCASSHTDRGPEAFFGQGTRLTVV.

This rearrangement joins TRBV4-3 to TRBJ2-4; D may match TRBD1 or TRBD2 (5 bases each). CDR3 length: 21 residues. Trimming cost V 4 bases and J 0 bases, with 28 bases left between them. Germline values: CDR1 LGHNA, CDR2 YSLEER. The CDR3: CASSRDLSAGTAKLAKNIQYF. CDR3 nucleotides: TGCGCCAGCAGCCGAGATCTCTCCGCAGGGACGGCAAAACTAGCCAAAAACATTCAGTACTTC.

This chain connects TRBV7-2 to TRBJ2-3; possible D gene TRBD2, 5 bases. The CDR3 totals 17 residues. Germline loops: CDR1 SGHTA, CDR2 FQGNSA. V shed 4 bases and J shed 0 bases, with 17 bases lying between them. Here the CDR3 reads CASSSPGLAYSTDTQYF. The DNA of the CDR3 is TGTGCCAGCAGCTCCCCCGGACTGGCTTATAGCACAGATACGCAGTATTTT.

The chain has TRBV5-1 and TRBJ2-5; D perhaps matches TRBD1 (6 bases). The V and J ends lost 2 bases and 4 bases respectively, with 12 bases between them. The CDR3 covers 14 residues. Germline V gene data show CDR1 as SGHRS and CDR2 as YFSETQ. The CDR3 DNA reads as TGCGCCAGCAGCTTAGGGGGAAAGGGAGAGACCCAGTACTTC. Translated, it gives CASSLGGKGETQYF.

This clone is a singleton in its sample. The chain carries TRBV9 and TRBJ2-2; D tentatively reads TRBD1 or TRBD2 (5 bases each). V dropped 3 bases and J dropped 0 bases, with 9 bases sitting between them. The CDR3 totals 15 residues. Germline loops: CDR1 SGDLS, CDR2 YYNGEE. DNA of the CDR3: TGTGCCAGCAGCGGAGGGGATACGAACACCGGGGAGCTGTTTTTT. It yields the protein CASSGGDTNTGELFF.

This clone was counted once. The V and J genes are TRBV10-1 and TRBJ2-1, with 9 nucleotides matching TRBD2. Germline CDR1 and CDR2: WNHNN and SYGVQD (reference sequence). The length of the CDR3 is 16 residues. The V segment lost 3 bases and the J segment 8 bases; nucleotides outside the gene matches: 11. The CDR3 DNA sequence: TGCGCCAGCAGTGAATTGGCGGGAGGGCCAGCGGATGAGCAGTTCTTC. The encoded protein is CASSELAGGPADEQFF.